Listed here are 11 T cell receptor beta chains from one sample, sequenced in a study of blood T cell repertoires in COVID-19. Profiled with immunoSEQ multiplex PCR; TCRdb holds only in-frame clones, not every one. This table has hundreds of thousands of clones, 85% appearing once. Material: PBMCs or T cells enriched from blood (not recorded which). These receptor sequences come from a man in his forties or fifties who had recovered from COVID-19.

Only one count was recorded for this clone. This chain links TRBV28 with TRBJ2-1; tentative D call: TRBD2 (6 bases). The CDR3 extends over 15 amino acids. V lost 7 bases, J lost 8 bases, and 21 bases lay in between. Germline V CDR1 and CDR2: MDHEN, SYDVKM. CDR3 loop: CASTSRAGRLDEQFF. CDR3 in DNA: TGTGCCAGCACCTCACGGGCGGGACGCCTTGATGAGCAGTTCTTC. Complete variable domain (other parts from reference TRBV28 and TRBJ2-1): DVKVTQSSRYLVKRTGEKVFLECVQDMDHENMFWYRQDPGLGLRLIYFSYDVKMKEKGDIPEGYSVSREKKERFSLILESASTNQTSMYLCASTSRAGRLDEQFFGPGTRLTVL.

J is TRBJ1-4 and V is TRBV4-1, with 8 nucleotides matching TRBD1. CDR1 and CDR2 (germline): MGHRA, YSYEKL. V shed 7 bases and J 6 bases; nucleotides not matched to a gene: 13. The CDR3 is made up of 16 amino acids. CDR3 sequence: CASTLQGAGADEKLFF. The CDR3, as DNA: TGCGCCAGCACCCTTCAGGGGGCGGGGGCGGATGAAAAACTGTTTTTT.

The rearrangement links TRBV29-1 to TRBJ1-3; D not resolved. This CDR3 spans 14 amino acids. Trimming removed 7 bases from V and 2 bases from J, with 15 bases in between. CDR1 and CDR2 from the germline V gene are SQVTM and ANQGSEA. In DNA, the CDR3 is TGCAGCGGGTTGACAAGGAGGGCTGGAAACACCATATATTTT. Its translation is CSGLTRRAGNTIYF.

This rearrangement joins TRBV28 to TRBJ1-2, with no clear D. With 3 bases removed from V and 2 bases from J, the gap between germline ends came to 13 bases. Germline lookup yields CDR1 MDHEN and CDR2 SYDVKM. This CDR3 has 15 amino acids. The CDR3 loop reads CASSFRIRRNYGYTF. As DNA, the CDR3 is TGTGCCAGCAGTTTCCGGATTCGGCGGAACTATGGCTACACCTTC.

The CDR3: CASSLGGGETQYF. The CDR3 DNA sequence: TGTGCCAGCAGCTTAGGGGGAGGAGAGACCCAGTACTTC. The V and J genes are TRBV7-3 and TRBJ2-5; tentatively, D is TRBD2 (6 bases). This CDR3 comprises 13 residues. Germline V lookup: CDR1 SGHTA, CDR2 FQGTGA. V lost 2 bases to trimming and J lost 4 bases, with 8 bases between them. Using reference TRBV7-3 and TRBJ2-5 for the parts outside the CDR3, the full variable domain is GAGVSQTPSNKVTEKGKYVELRCDPISGHTALYWYRQSLGQGPEFLIYFQGTGAADDSGLPNDRFFAVRPEGSVSTLKIQRTERGDSAVYLCASSLGGGETQYFGPGTRLLVL.

The CDR3 DNA reads TGTGCCAGCACAGGGGGAGACATTCAGTACTTC. Protein product: CASTGGDIQYF. The chain combines TRBV6-6 with TRBJ2-4; 7 bases are shared with TRBD1. The CDR3 is 11 amino acids. Germline V gene data show CDR1 as MNHNY and CDR2 as SVGAGI (reference sequence). Germline trimming cut 7 bases from V and 8 bases from J; bases unmatched to any gene: 2.

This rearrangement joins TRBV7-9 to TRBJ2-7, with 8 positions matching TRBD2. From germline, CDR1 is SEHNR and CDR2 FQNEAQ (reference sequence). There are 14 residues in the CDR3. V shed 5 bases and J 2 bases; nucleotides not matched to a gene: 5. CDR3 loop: CASSPTSGTYEQYF. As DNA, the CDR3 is TGTGCCAGCAGCCCAACTAGCGGTACCTACGAGCAGTACTTC.

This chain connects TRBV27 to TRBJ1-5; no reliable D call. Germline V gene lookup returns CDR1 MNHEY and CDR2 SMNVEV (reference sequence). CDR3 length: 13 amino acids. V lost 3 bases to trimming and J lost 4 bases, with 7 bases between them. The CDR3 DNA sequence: TGTGCCAGCAGTTTGGGAGCTAATCAGCCCCAGCATTTT. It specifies CASSLGANQPQHF.

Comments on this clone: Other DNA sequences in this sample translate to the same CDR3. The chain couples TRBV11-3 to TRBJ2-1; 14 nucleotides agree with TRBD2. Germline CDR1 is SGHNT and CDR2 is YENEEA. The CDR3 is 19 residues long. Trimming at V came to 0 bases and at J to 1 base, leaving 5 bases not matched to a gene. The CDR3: CASSLDGTSGSPSYNEQFF. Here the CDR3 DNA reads TGTGCCAGCAGCTTAGATGGGACTAGCGGGAGCCCTTCCTACAATGAGCAGTTCTTC.

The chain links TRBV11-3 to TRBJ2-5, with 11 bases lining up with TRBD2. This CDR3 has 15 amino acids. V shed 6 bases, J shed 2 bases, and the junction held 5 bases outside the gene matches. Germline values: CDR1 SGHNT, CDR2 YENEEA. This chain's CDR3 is CASRQGLAVQETQYF. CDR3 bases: TGTGCCAGCAGGCAGGGACTAGCGGTACAAGAGACCCAGTACTTC.

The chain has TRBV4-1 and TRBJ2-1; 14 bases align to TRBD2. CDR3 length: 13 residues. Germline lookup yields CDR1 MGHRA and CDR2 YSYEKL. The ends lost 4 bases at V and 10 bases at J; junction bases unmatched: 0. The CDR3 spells CASSRLAGGEQFF. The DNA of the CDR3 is TGCGCCAGCAGCCGACTAGCGGGAGGGGAGCAGTTCTTC.